The clone carrying this T cell receptor (beta chain) was counted ten times or more. The sample originates from a study of patients and donors after allogeneic stem cell transplantation. TCRdb used MiXCR to reprocess the RT-PCR reads, holding one entry per CDR3 protein. The repertoire consists of 200,000 to 250,000 distinct CDR3 sequences, with roughly 13% occurring once and the leading ten covering more than 9%. The ends were cut back, 3 bases at V and 0 bases at J, with 9 bases in the middle. This CDR3 is built from 14 residues. Germline V gene sequence: CDR1 SGHRS, CDR2 YFSETQ. The sequenced material came from blood, either unsorted or a sorted T cell fraction (not recorded which). This clonotype originated in a human donor who was either an allogeneic HSCT recipient or a stem cell or donor lymphocyte infusion donor (not recorded which). It is not recorded whose cells these are; they may come from a transplant donor. The chain joins TRBV5-1 to TRBJ1-1, with D unresolved. The CDR3 nucleotides read TGCGCCAGCAGCTCGGATATTATGAACACTGAAGCTTTCTTT. Residues: CASSSDIMNTEAFF.